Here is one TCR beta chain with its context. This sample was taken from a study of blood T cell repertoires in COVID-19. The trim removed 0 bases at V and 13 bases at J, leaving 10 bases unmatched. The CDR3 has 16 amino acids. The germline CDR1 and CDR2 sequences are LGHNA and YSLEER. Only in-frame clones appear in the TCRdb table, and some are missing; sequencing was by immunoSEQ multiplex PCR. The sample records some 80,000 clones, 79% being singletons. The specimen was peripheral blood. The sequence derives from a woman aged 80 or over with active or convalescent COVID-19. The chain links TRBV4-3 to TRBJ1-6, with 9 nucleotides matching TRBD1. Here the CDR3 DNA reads TGCGCCAGCAGCCAAGAAGGGACAGGGAATAGTCTCCCCCTCCACTTT. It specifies CASSQEGTGNSLPLHF.